The text below deals with one T cell receptor (beta chain). Antigen: not known. The table came from immunoSEQ multiplex PCR; TCRdb's copy has only in-frame clones and leaves some out. In the table there are fewer than 700 clones, around 72% of which are singletons. This sample is part of a study of primary melanoma T cells and metastatic recurrence. Overall study: Tumors were T2–T4 primary melanomas thicker than 1 mm. Study results and limitations: Tumor T-cell fraction reportedly predicted progression-free survival independently. Combined with tumor thickness, T-cell fraction reportedly beat other histopathological additions.

The CDR3 runs 12 residues. Trimming took off 3 bases at V and 2 bases at J, with 4 bases between the two ends. Germline CDR1 and CDR2: KGHSH and LQKENI. The sequenced sample consisted of melanoma tumor tissue. The clonotype originates from a human donor with melanoma. The chain carries TRBV18 and TRBJ2-5; D is ambiguous. Here the CDR3 reads CASSPYQETQYF. The CDR3 DNA reads as TGTGCCAGCTCACCTTATCAAGAGACCCAGTACTTC.